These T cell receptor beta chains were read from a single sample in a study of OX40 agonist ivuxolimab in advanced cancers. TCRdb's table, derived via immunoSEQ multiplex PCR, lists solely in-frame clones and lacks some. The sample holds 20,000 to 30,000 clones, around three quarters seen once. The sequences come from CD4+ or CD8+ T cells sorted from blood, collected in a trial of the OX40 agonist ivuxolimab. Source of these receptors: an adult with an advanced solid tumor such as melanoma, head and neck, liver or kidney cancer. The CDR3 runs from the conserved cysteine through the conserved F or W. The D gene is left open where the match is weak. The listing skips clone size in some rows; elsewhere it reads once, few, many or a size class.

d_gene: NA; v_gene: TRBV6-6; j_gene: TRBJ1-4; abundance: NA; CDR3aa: CASSYEGINEKLFF; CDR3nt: TGTGCCAGCAGTTACGAGGGGATTAATGAAAAACTGTTTTTT
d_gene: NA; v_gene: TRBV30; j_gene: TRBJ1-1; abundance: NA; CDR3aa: CAWSVAENTEAFF; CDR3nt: TGTGCCTGGAGTGTGGCGGAGAACACTGAAGCTTTCTTT
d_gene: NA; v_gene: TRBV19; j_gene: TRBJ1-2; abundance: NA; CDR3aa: CASSIERRGVDYGYTF; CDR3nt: TGTGCCAGTAGTATAGAAAGAAGGGGGGTAGACTATGGCTACACCTTC
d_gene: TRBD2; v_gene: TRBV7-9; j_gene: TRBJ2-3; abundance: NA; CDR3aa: CASSSTPGLAGDADTQYF; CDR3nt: TGTGCCAGCAGCTCGACACCGGGACTAGCGGGGGACGCAGATACGCAGTATTTT
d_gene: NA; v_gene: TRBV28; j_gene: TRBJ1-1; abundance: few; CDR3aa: CASSLQHTEAFF; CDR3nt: TGTGCCAGCAGTCTACAGCACACTGAAGCTTTCTTT
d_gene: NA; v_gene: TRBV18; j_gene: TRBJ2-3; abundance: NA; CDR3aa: CASSPPPVNTQYF; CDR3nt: TGTGCCAGCTCACCACCGCCAGTAAATACGCAGTATTTT
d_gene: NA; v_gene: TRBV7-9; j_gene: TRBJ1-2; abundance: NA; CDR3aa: CASSILDVPLGYGYTF; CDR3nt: TGTGCCAGCAGCATCCTGGACGTCCCTTTAGGGTATGGCTACACCTTC
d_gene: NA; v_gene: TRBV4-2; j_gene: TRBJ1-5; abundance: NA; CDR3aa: CASSQDAGSNQPQHF; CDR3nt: TGTGCCAGCAGCCAAGATGCGGGGAGCAATCAGCCCCAGCATTTT
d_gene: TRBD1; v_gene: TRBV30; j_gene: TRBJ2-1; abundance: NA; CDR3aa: CAWSSGRGLRNEQFF; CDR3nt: TGTGCCTGGAGCTCGGGCAGGGGGCTACGCAATGAGCAGTTCTTC
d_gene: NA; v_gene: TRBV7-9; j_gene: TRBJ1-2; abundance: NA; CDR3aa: CASSLEIGGPNYGYTF; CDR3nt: TGTGCCAGCAGCTTAGAGATTGGGGGGCCAAACTATGGCTACACCTTC
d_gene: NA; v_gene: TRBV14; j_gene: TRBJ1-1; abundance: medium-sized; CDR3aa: CASSQGSGGPKAFF; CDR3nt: TGTGCCAGCAGCCAAGGATCGGGAGGCCCGAAAGCTTTCTTT
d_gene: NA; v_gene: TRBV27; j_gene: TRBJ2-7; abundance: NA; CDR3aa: CASSFGNLYEQYF; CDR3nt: TGTGCCAGCAGTTTTGGCAACCTCTACGAGCAGTACTTC
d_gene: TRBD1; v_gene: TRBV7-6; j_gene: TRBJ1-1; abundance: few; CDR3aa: CASAPGQVNTEAFF; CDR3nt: TGTGCCAGCGCTCCGGGACAGGTGAACACTGAAGCTTTCTTT
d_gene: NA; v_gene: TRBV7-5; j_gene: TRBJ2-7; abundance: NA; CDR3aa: CVCRGVYEQYF; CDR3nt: TGTGTCTGCCGGGGGGTGTACGAGCAGTACTTC
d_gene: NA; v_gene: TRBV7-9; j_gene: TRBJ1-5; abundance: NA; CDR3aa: CASSLEDGGNQPQHF; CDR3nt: TGTGCCAGCAGCTTAGAGGACGGGGGCAATCAGCCCCAGCATTTT
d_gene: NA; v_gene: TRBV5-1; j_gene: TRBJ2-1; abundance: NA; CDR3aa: CASLPSGSSYNEQFF; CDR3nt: TGCGCCAGCTTACCTTCCGGGAGCTCCTACAATGAGCAGTTCTTC
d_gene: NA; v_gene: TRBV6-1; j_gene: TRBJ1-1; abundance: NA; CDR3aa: CASSEPKEHRNTEAFF; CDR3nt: TGTGCCAGCAGTGAACCGAAGGAACACCGGAACACTGAAGCTTTCTTT
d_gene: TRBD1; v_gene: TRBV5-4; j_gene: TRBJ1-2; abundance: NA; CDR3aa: CASSPTGKDYGYTF; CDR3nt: TGTGCCAGCAGCCCGACAGGGAAGGACTATGGCTACACCTTC
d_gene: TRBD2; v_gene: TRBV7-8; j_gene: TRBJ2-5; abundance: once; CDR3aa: CASSLALAGEETQYF; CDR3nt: TGTGCCAGCAGCTTAGCGTTAGCGGGGGAAGAGACCCAGTACTTC
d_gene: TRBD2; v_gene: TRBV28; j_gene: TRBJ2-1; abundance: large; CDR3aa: CASSSSGGAGNEQFF; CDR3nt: TGTGCCAGCAGTTCTAGCGGGGGGGCCGGAAATGAGCAGTTCTTC
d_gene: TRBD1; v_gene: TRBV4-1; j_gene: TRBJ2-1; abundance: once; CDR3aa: CASSQRTGIDEQFF; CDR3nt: TGCGCCAGCAGCCAACGGACAGGGATCGATGAGCAGTTCTTC
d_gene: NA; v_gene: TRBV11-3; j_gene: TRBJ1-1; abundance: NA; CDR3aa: CASSLSWGTEAFF; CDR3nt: TGTGCCAGCAGCCTTAGTTGGGGTACTGAAGCTTTCTTT
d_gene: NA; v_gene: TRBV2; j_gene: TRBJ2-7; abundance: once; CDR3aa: CASRGLKTYEQYF; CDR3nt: TGTGCCAGCAGGGGACTGAAGACCTACGAGCAGTACTTC
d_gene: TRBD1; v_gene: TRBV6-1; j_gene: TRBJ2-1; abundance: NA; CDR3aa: CASSERGQGAGSYNEQFF; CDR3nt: TGTGCCAGCAGTGAAAGGGGCCAGGGGGCGGGCTCCTACAATGAGCAGTTCTTC
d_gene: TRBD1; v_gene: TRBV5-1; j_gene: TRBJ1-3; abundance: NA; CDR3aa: CASSLGDRGADTIYF; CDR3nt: TGCGCCAGCAGCTTGGGGGACAGGGGAGCAGACACCATATATTTT
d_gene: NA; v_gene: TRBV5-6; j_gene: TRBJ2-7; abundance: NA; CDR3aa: CASSQFRGPYEQYF; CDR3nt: TGTGCCAGCAGCCAATTCCGGGGACCCTACGAGCAGTACTTC
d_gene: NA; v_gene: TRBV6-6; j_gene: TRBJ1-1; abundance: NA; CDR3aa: CASTGYQGTEAFF; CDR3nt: TGTGCCAGCACGGGGTATCAGGGTACTGAAGCTTTCTTT
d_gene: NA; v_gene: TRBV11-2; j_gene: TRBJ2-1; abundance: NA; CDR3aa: CASTLGGAAEQFF; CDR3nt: TGTGCCAGCACCCTGGGGGGGGCGGCTGAGCAGTTCTTC
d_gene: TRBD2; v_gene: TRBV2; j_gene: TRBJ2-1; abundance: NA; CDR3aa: CASKSGGVYNEQFF; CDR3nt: TGTGCCAGCAAAAGCGGGGGGGTATACAATGAGCAGTTCTTC